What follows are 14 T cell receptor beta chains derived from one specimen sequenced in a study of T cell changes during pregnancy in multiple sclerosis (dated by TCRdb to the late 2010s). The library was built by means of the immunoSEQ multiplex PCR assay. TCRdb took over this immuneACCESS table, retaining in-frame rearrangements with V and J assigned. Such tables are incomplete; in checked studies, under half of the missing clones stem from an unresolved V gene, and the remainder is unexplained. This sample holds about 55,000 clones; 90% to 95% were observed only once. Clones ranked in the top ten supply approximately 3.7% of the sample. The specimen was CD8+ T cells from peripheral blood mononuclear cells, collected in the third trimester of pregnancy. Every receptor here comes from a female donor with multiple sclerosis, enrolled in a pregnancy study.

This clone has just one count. This chain's CDR3 is CASSSIQGANNEQFF. The CDR3, as DNA: TGTGCCAGCAGCTCCATACAGGGGGCAAACAATGAGCAGTTCTTC. The J gene is TRBJ2-1, the V gene TRBV6-6, with 9 bases identical to TRBD1. This CDR3 is 15 amino acids long. Trimming removed 6 bases from V and 5 bases from J; junction bases left unmatched: 8. From germline, CDR1 is MNHNY and CDR2 SVGAGI (reference sequence).

The DNA for the CDR3 is TGTGCCAGTAGTATAGATTCAGGGATAAATCAGCCCCAGCATTTT. It translates to CASSIDSGINQPQHF. The chain recombines TRBV19 with TRBJ1-5; maybe TRBD1 (5 bases). Germline-derived CDR1 and CDR2 are LNHDA and SQIVND (reference sequence). CDR3 length equals 15 residues. V was pared by 0 bases and J by 4 bases, with 10 bases between.

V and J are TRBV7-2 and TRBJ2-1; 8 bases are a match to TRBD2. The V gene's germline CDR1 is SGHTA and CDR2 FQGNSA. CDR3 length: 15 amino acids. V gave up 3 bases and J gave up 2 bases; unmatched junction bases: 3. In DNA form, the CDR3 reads TGTGCCAGCAGCTTTACTAGCGGAACCTACAATGAGCAGTTCTTC. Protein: CASSFTSGTYNEQFF.

The DNA for the CDR3 is TGCGCCAGCAGTCCCCGCGGAGGACTAGCGGGAGCGGATACGCAGTATTTT. It specifies CASSPRGGLAGADTQYF. The chain is built from TRBV4-3 and TRBJ2-3, with TRBD2 matching over 13 bases. The CDR3 spans 17 residues. From germline, CDR1 is LGHNA and CDR2 YSLEER. The V gene end was trimmed by 6 bases and the J gene end by 6 bases; junction bases not matched to a gene: 12.

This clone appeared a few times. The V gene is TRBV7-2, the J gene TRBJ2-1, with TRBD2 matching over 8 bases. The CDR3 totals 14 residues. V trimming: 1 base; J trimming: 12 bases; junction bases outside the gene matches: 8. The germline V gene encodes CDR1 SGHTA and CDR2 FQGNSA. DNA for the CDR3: TGTGCCAGCAGCTTAGTTAGCCTAGCGGGCCCGCAGTTCTTC. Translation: CASSLVSLAGPQFF.

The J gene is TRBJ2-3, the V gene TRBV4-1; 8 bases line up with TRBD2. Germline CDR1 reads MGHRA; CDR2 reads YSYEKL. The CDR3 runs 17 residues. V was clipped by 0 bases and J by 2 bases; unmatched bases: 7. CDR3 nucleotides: TGCGCCAGCAGCCAAGAGCTGGCGGGAGGCCCCACAGATACGCAGTATTTT. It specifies CASSQELAGGPTDTQYF.

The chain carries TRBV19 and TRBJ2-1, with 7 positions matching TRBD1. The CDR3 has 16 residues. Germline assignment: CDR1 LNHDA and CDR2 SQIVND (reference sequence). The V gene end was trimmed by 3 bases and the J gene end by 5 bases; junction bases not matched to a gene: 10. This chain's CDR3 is CASSIPDRLDHNEQFF. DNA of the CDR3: TGTGCCAGTAGTATCCCGGACAGGTTGGACCACAATGAGCAGTTCTTC.

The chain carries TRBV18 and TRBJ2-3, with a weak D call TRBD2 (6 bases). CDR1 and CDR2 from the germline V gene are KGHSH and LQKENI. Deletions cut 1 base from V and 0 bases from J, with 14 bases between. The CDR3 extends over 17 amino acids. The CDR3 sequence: CASSPQPGGTSTDTQYF. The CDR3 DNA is TGTGCCAGCTCACCACAACCTGGCGGGACTAGCACAGATACGCAGTATTTT.

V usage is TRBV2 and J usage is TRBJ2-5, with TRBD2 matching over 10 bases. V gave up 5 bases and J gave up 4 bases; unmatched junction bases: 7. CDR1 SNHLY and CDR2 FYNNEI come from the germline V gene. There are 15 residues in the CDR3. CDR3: CASSSPGLARETQYF. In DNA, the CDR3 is TGTGCCAGCAGTTCTCCGGGACTAGCGAGAGAGACCCAGTACTTC.

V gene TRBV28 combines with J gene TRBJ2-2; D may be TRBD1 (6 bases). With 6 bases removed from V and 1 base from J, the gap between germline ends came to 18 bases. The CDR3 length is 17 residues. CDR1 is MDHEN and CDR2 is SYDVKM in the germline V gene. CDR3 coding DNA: TGTGCCAGCAGAGAGAGGGACACCCTATTGAACACCGGGGAGCTGTTTTTT. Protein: CASRERDTLLNTGELFF.

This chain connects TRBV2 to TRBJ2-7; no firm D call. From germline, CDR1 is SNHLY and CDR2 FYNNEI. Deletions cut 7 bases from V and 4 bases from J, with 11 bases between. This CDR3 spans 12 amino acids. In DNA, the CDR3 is TGTGCCAGCATTAATGCCAGGTACGAGCAGTACTTC. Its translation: CASINARYEQYF.

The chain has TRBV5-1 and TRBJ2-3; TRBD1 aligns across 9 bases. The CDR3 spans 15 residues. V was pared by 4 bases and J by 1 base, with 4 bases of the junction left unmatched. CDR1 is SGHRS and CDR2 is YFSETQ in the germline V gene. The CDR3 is CASSPGQGGTDTQYF. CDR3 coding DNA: TGCGCCAGCAGCCCGGGACAGGGTGGCACAGATACGCAGTATTTT.

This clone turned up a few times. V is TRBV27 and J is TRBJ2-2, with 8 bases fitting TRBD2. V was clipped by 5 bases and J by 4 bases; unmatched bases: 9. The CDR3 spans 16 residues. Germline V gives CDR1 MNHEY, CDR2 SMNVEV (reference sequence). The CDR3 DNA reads TGTGCCAGCAGTCCTGAAGCGGGAGTAAGCACCGGGGAGCTGTTTTTT. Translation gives CASSPEAGVSTGELFF.

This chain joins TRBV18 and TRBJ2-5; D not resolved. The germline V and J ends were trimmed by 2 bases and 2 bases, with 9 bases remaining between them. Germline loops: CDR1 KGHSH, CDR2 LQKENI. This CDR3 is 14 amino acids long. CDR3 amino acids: CASSPSARQETQYF. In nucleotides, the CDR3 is TGTGCCAGCTCACCATCCGCTAGACAAGAGACCCAGTACTTC.